The 23 T cell receptor beta chains reported below all come from one sample, sequenced in a study of CXCR3-negative and CXCR3-positive naive CD8 T cells. Overall study findings and caveats: Hydrophobicity of TRB CDR3s was greater in CXCR3-positive naive cells than in CXCR3-negative naive cells.

These receptors lack a known antigen. Preparation of TRB cDNA libraries relied on 5' RACE carrying UMI labels. TCRdb reanalyzed the 5' RACE reads, giving one entry per CDR3 protein sequence and no DNA. The table counts about 50,000 distinct CDR3 sequences; approximately 0.56% lies in the top ten. The sample comprised naive CXCR3+ CD8+ T cells from blood. Subset of the sample: CD45RO-CCR7+CD27+CD95- naive CD8+ T cells expressing CXCR3 (TNR3+). These receptors were taken from a human donor in good health. Some clones in this sample may be carry-over from other donors' samples.

V usage is TRBV29-1 and J usage is TRBJ2-1. CDR1 is SQVTM and CDR2 is ANQGSEA in the germline V gene. The CDR3 has 13 residues. CDR3 loop: CSVYLASYNEQFF.

The chain employs TRBV28 and TRBJ2-7; TCRdb gives TRBD2 as the D gene, but with no DNA this cannot be confirmed. The CDR3 has 17 amino acids. CDR1 MDHEN and CDR2 SYDVKM come from the germline V gene. The CDR3 reads CASSFASVAGGPYEQYF.

This rearrangement joins TRBV28 to TRBJ2-4; lacking DNA, the TRBD1 call made by TCRdb goes unchecked. This CDR3 contains 14 residues. Germline-derived CDR1 and CDR2 are MDHEN and SYDVKM. CDR3 protein: CASSSHRGWDIQYF.

This rearrangement joins TRBV4-1 to TRBJ1-2; the TCRdb D gene call, TRBD1, has no DNA to confirm it. The germline gives CDR1 MGHRA, CDR2 YSYEKL. CDR3 size: 19 residues. The CDR3 protein is CASSQDIRGSGSAAYGYTF.

V usage is TRBV19 and J usage is TRBJ1-5. This CDR3 spans 13 amino acids. Germline assignment: CDR1 LNHDA and CDR2 SQIVND (reference sequence). The CDR3 sequence: CASSYGQNQPQHF.

V usage is TRBV7-6 and J usage is TRBJ2-7; TCRdb gives TRBD2 as the D gene, but with no DNA this cannot be confirmed. The germline CDR1 and CDR2 sequences are SGHVS and FNYEAQ. The CDR3 is 14 residues long. The CDR3 loop is CASSLFGGAYEQYF.

The chain carries TRBV7-9 and TRBJ2-2; lacking DNA, the TRBD1 call made by TCRdb goes unchecked. CDR3 size: 14 residues. Germline V gene data show CDR1 as SEHNR and CDR2 as FQNEAQ (reference sequence). The CDR3 here is CASTGGTVTGELFF.

The J gene is TRBJ2-3, the V gene TRBV7-3; the D gene TCRdb calls, TRBD2, cannot be checked with no DNA. The V gene's germline CDR1 is SGHTA and CDR2 FQGTGA. The CDR3 extends over 15 amino acids. The CDR3 here is CASREGRTSTDTQYF.

V gene TRBV5-5 combines with J gene TRBJ1-4; no DNA is available, so the TRBD1 call from TCRdb remains unchecked. The CDR3 is made up of 16 amino acids. Looked up from germline, CDR1 is SGHKS and CDR2 is YYEKEE (reference sequence). CDR3 sequence: CASSLDGTGINEKLFF.

The gene calls are TRBV7-3 and TRBJ2-2; TCRdb reports TRBD1, a call that lacks DNA to check it against. Germline CDR1 reads SGHTA; CDR2 reads FQGTGA. The CDR3 extends over 15 amino acids. The CDR3 loop is CASSHLRGNTGELFF.

The chain links TRBV2 to TRBJ2-3; TCRdb's D gene call, TRBD2, goes unchecked for lack of DNA. The CDR3 sequence is 18 residues long. Germline CDR1 SNHLY, CDR2 FYNNEI. The CDR3 here is CASSHPSGLAGNQHTQYF.

This sequence joins TRBV12-3 or TRBV12-4 and TRBJ2-5. The CDR3 has 13 amino acids. CDR3 in amino acids: CASSLVRQETQYF.

The chain is built from TRBV12-3 or TRBV12-4 and TRBJ1-1; TCRdb's D call of TRBD1 is untestable without DNA. The CDR3 is made up of 16 amino acids. CDR3 region: CASSEDWTGMNTEAFF.

This clonotype is classed as medium-sized by frequency. The V call is TRBV4-3, the J call TRBJ2-1; TCRdb indicates TRBD2, and absent DNA this call remains unverified. The CDR3 has 17 residues. Per germline, CDR1 LGHNA and CDR2 YSLEER. CDR3 protein: CASSQDPAGGSYNEQFF.

The chain couples TRBV4-3 to TRBJ2-7; lacking DNA, the TRBD1 call made by TCRdb goes unchecked. There are 17 residues in the CDR3. The germline gives CDR1 LGHNA, CDR2 YSLEER. The CDR3 loop is CASSQDGETGSSYEQYF.

The chain employs TRBV18 and TRBJ2-1; TCRdb's D call, TRBD2, is unchecked because there is no DNA. This CDR3 contains 17 residues. The germline CDR1 and CDR2 sequences are KGHSH and LQKENI. CDR3 residues: CASSPPGGSGGYNEQFF.

This rearrangement joins TRBV9 to TRBJ2-5; TCRdb proposes TRBD2, but this gene call is untestable without DNA. The CDR3 runs to 15 residues. Per the germline V gene, CDR1 is SGDLS and CDR2 is YYNGEE. CDR3 amino acids: CASSVLLAGQETQYF.

The gene calls are TRBV19 and TRBJ2-1; lacking DNA, the TRBD2 call made by TCRdb goes unchecked. CDR3 size: 13 residues. The germline V gene has CDR1 LNHDA and CDR2 SQIVND (reference sequence). The CDR3: CASSEGLANEQFF.

The rearrangement links TRBV27 to TRBJ2-5. The CDR3 spans 15 residues. CDR1 and CDR2 from the germline V gene are MNHEY and SMNVEV (reference sequence). The CDR3: CASSSLWAGQETQYF.

This chain joins TRBV7-9 and TRBJ2-7. Germline CDR1 SEHNR, CDR2 FQNEAQ (reference sequence). The CDR3 is 15 amino acids. The chain's CDR3 is CASSPTDTSSYEQYF. The complete variable domain, with remaining parts taken from reference TRBV7-9 and TRBJ2-7, reads DTGVSQNPRHKITKRGQNVTFRCDPISEHNRLYWYRQTLGQGPEFLTYFQNEAQLEKSRLLSDRFSAERPKGSFSTLEIQRTEQGDSAMYLCASSPTDTSSYEQYFGPGTRLTVT.

V and J are TRBV6-4 and TRBJ2-3; TCRdb lists TRBD2, though no DNA is available to test this call. The CDR3 is 15 residues long. Germline CDR1 and CDR2: MRHNA and SNTAGT. CDR3 residues: CASSDSGGATDTQYF.

The chain links TRBV12-3 or TRBV12-4 to TRBJ1-1; absent DNA, TCRdb's TRBD1 call cannot be checked. The CDR3 runs to 15 residues. The CDR3 spells CASSPRQIMYTEAFF.

The CDR3 loop is CASKSMTGVNTEAFF. The chain recombines TRBV6-6 with TRBJ1-1; the D call of TRBD1 rests on TCRdb alone, since no DNA is present to check it. Germline values: CDR1 MNHNY, CDR2 SVGAGI (reference sequence). The CDR3 length is 15 residues.